The 11 T cell receptor beta chains below all came from one sample that was sequenced in a study of monozygotic twins with inflammatory bowel disease. TCRdb re-analyzed the 5' RACE reads; it lists each CDR3 protein once, without DNA. The sample totals some 400,000 distinct CDR3 sequences. The sample was blood. Receptor source: a human donor with ulcerative colitis or Crohn's disease, or a healthy co-twin of an affected twin (not recorded which).

CDR3 residues: CSVTGLLNTGELFF. The chain joins TRBV29-1 to TRBJ2-2; TCRdb's D call of TRBD2 is untestable without DNA. This CDR3 contains 14 residues. Germline loops: CDR1 SQVTM, CDR2 ANQGSEA.

The chain recombines TRBV5-1 with TRBJ2-7; the TCRdb call, TRBD2, lacks DNA for checking. CDR3 size: 15 residues. Germline V lookup: CDR1 SGHRS, CDR2 YFSETQ. CDR3 sequence reads: CASSPGTLPSYEQYF.

The gene calls are TRBV3-1 and TRBJ2-7; TCRdb lists TRBD1, though no DNA is available to test this call. CDR1 and CDR2 from the germline V gene are LGHDT and YNNKEL (reference sequence). The CDR3 length is 13 residues. The CDR3 loop is CASSQGKGNEQYF.

CDR3 loop: CASSPWTSGGADTQYF. The chain is built from TRBV12-3 or TRBV12-4 and TRBJ2-3; the TRBD2 assignment by TCRdb is unverifiable without DNA. This CDR3 is 16 amino acids long.

The V call is TRBV11-3, the J call TRBJ2-7; TCRdb's assignment of TRBD1 cannot be checked, as there is no DNA. Germline values: CDR1 SGHNT, CDR2 YENEEA. This CDR3 is built from 14 residues. CDR3 region: CASSPGFNSYEQYF.

V gene TRBV7-2 combines with J gene TRBJ1-2; the D gene TCRdb calls, TRBD1, cannot be checked with no DNA. Per germline, CDR1 SGHTA and CDR2 FQGNSA. CDR3 size: 13 residues. The CDR3 here is CASSHGTSYGYTF.

The V call is TRBV21-1, the J call TRBJ2-3; TCRdb gives TRBD1 as the D gene, but with no DNA this cannot be confirmed. TRBV21-1 is shown as a pseudogene. CDR3 length equals 17 residues. CDR3 loop: CASSHQHRTGKGVTQYF.

The gene calls are TRBV28 and TRBJ1-6; TCRdb calls TRBD1, which cannot be checked without DNA. CDR1 is MDHEN, CDR2 SYDVKM, per germline. This CDR3 comprises 14 residues. The CDR3 region is CASHKLGGDSPLHF.

This sequence joins TRBV14 and TRBJ2-1. CDR1 and CDR2 (germline): SGHDN, FVKESK. The CDR3 runs 15 residues. CDR3 region: CASSHTGGSYNEQFF.

The chain couples TRBV7-6 to TRBJ2-1; TCRdb lists TRBD1, though no DNA is available to test this call. CDR1 SGHVS and CDR2 FNYEAQ come from the germline V gene. The CDR3 is 13 residues long. CDR3 sequence reads: CASSYPGWNEQFF.

V and J are TRBV20-1 and TRBJ2-7; TCRdb gives TRBD2 as the D gene, but with no DNA this cannot be confirmed. The CDR3 is made up of 18 amino acids. Germline V gives CDR1 DFQATT, CDR2 SNEGSKA (reference sequence). The CDR3: CSAPPSSGSSPRPYEQYF.